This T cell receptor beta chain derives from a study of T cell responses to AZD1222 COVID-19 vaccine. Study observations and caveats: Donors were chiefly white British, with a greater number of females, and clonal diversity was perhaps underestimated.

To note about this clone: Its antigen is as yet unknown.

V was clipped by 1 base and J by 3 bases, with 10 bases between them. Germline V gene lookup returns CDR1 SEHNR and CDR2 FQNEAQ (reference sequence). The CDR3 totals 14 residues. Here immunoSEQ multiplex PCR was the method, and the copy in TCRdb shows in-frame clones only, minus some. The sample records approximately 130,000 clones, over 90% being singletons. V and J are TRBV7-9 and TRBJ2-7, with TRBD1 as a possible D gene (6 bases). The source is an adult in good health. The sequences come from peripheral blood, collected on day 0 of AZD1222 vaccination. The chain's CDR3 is CASSLVTGNYEQYF. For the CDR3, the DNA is TGTGCCAGCAGCTTAGTTACAGGGAACTACGAGCAGTACTTC.